The following is a T cell receptor beta chain sequence with its context. As yet, its antigen is unknown. Survey-level TCR-beta sequencing used DNA from CEF-cultured naive and memory CD4+ T cells. The repertoire was sequenced with immunoSEQ multiplex PCR; TCRdb's copy has only in-frame clones and lacks some. The data hold approximately 41,000 clones, with more than 60% observed a single time. The data originate from a study of CD4 T cells in relation to SARS-CoV-2 and coronaviruses. Looking at the study overall: TCR beta CDR3s were sequenced after approximately 9-day antigen culture of PBMCs. Convalescent patients had median age roughly 38 years, range roughly 20 to 72.

The CDR3 runs to 15 residues. Germline CDR1 is SGHTA and CDR2 is FQGNSA. The V gene end was trimmed by 2 bases and the J gene end by 6 bases; junction bases not matched to a gene: 8. The receptor was derived from an adult with COVID-19. This sequence joins TRBV7-2 and TRBJ2-5, with 8 bases matching TRBD2. The sample taken for sequencing was memory CD4+ T cells from PBMCs, cultured in vitro. CDR3 sequence reads: CASSLLPTSGQTQYF. For the CDR3, the DNA is TGTGCCAGCAGCTTACTCCCTACTAGCGGTCAGACCCAGTACTTC.